This note documents a single T cell receptor (beta chain) sequence. Its target is not known. The ends were cut back, 7 bases at V and 4 bases at J, with 14 bases in the middle. This CDR3 has 13 amino acids. CDR1 is WSHSY, CDR2 SAAADI, per germline. The data derive from a study of CD4 T cells in relation to SARS-CoV-2 and coronaviruses. Across the whole study: ViraFEST: approximately 10-day antigen culture of PBMCs, then TCR beta CDR3 sequencing.

Generated by immunoSEQ multiplex PCR, the TCRdb table keeps only in-frame clones and is missing some. The table records around 15,000 clones, 82% of them present only once. The unexposed donors gave CD4+ T cells in about 2010-2019, prior to COVID-19. CD4+ T cells were isolated from the cells after 10 days of culture. About 1.9 million PBMCs per well were cultured with roughly 10 IU/ml IL-2. Cultures received half-medium IL-2 refreshes on days 3 and 7. Material: CD4+ T cells from PBMCs, cultured in vitro. The TCR originated in a human donor in good health. The gene calls are TRBV10-2 and TRBJ2-7, with unresolved D. Here the CDR3 reads CASTRRESYEQYF. CDR3 sequence (DNA): TGCGCCAGCACCCGTAGGGAAAGTTACGAGCAGTACTTC.